This T cell receptor (beta chain) was identified in a study of CD8+ T cells in alopecia areata. Findings and caveats of the study: Alopecia totalis/universalis scalp especially showed more expanded CD8+ clones than normal scalp.

RNA, once extracted, was reverse transcribed into cDNA for use as the sequencing template. Here immunoSEQ multiplex PCR was the method, and the copy in TCRdb shows in-frame clones only, minus some. The data contain approximately 180,000 clones, about 63% of them seen just once; the ten biggest clones take up about 1.5%. Germline CDR1 SGDLS, CDR2 YYNGEE. CDR3 length equals 14 residues. V shed 0 bases and J shed 8 bases, with 11 bases lying between them. In regard to this clone: No antigen is known for it.

This clonotype was sampled from a human donor with alopecia areata. Sequenced material: CD4+ T cells sorted from blood, taken at week 0. V and J are TRBV9 and TRBJ1-4, with D maybe TRBD1 (6 bases). In DNA, the CDR3 is TGTGCCAGCAGCGTAGGACAGGCGGAGGAAAAACTGTTTTTT. The encoded protein is CASSVGQAEEKLFF.